One sample yielded the 9 T cell receptor beta chains listed below, sequenced in a study of early T cells in non-severe SARS-CoV-2 infection. Using its own MiXCR run on the 5' RACE reads, TCRdb lists one record per CDR3 protein. Found here are 70,000 to 85,000 distinct CDR3 sequences, around 10% of them singletons; the top ten hold less than 3%. The sequenced sample was whole blood. The receptor set was obtained from an adult who was a healthcare worker with PCR-confirmed SARS-CoV-2 infection or an uninfected control (not recorded which).

There are a few counts of this clonotype. The chain recombines TRBV5-1 with TRBJ1-5; D remains ambiguous. The V end lost 0 bases, the J end lost 7 bases, and 8 bases lay between the germline ends. Germline loops: CDR1 SGHRS, CDR2 YFSETQ. The CDR3 loop spans 13 amino acids. DNA of the CDR3: TGCGCCAGCAGCTTGGCCAGAGGGCAGCCCCAGCATTTT. This gives the protein CASSLARGQPQHF. The full variable domain, rest sourced from reference TRBV5-1 and TRBJ1-5, is KAGVTQTPRYLIKTRGQQVTLSCSPISGHRSVSWYQQTPGQGLQFLFEYFSETQRNKGNFPGRFSGRQFSNSRSEMNVSTLELGDSALYLCASSLARGQPQHFGDGTRLSIL.

In this sample, this clonotype turned up many times. This chain connects TRBV29-1 to TRBJ2-5; no reliable D call. The germline gives CDR1 SQVTM, CDR2 ANQGSEA. The CDR3 runs 9 residues. V was shortened by 6 bases and J by 5 bases, with 4 bases between the two germline ends. The CDR3 DNA reads TGCAGCGTGGGGGAGACCCAGTACTTC. Amino acid sequence: CSVGETQYF.

The V call is TRBV10-3, the J call TRBJ1-1; D may be TRBD1 (5 bases). Germline V gene lookup returns CDR1 ENHRY and CDR2 SYGVKD. V was clipped by 5 bases and J by 6 bases, with 13 bases between them. The length of the CDR3 is 13 residues. CDR3 bases: TGTGCCATCAGTCAGGGAGGAGGGGCTGAAGCTTTCTTT. Amino acids: CAISQGGGAEAFF.

In its sample, this clonotype was seen many times. The chain couples TRBV27 to TRBJ2-7, with D perhaps matching TRBD2 (5 bases). Between the trimmed V and J ends, which lost 5 bases and 2 bases, there was a span of 10 bases. Germline CDR1 reads MNHEY; CDR2 reads SMNVEV (reference sequence). CDR3 length: 13 residues. CDR3 amino acids: CASSPDWTYEQYF. DNA for the CDR3: TGTGCCAGCAGTCCGGACTGGACCTACGAGCAGTACTTC.

This clonotype was detected many times. The rearrangement uses TRBV2 and TRBJ1-4, with a possible D match to TRBD1 (5 bases). V lost 11 bases and J 4 bases, leaving 14 bases between the germline ends. The CDR3 covers 13 residues. Germline CDR1 is SNHLY and CDR2 is FYNNEI. The CDR3 DNA follows: TGTGCCGGTTCGGGACTGTATAATGAAAAACTGTTTTTT. Encoded protein: CAGSGLYNEKLFF.

This clonotype has at least ten counts. The rearrangement uses TRBV5-1 and TRBJ2-2; TRBD1 matches at 11 bases. Trimming removed 4 bases from V and 5 bases from J; junction bases left unmatched: 4. This CDR3 has 15 residues. The germline CDR1 and CDR2 sequences are SGHRS and YFSETQ. The CDR3 DNA reads TGCGCCAGCAGCCCGGGACAGGGGGGTACCGGGGAGCTGTTTTTT. It yields the protein CASSPGQGGTGELFF. Full variable domain (outside the CDR3, taken from reference TRBV5-1 and TRBJ2-2): KAGVTQTPRYLIKTRGQQVTLSCSPISGHRSVSWYQQTPGQGLQFLFEYFSETQRNKGNFPGRFSGRQFSNSRSEMNVSTLELGDSALYLCASSPGQGGTGELFFGEGSRLTVL.

This clonotype was recorded at least ten times. The J gene is TRBJ2-7, the V gene TRBV7-9; D is unresolved. The ends were cut back, 5 bases at V and 4 bases at J, with 9 bases in the middle. This CDR3 is built from 12 residues. CDR1 is SEHNR, CDR2 FQNEAQ, per germline (reference sequence). The CDR3 bases are TGTGCCAGCAGCCCAGCGTCTTACGAGCAGTACTTC. It translates to CASSPASYEQYF. Combining the CDR3 with reference TRBV7-9 and TRBJ2-7 gives the whole variable domain DTGVSQNPRHKITKRGQNVTFRCDPISEHNRLYWYRQTLGQGPEFLTYFQNEAQLEKSRLLSDRFSAERPKGSFSTLEIQRTEQGDSAMYLCASSPASYEQYFGPGTRLTVT.

The table lists this clonotype with a few counts. The rearrangement links TRBV6-1 to TRBJ1-6; 8 bases agree with TRBD1. There are 14 residues in the CDR3. Germline lookup yields CDR1 MNHNS and CDR2 SASEGT. Trimming at V came to 3 bases and at J to 10 bases, leaving 5 bases not matched to a gene. In nucleotides, the CDR3 is TGTGCCAGCAGTGAGCAGGGGGCCGAGTCACCCCTCCACTTT. Its translation is CASSEQGAESPLHF.

This clonotype was recorded many times. The rearrangement links TRBV15 to TRBJ2-7; the D is unclear. Trimming took 1 base from V and 6 from J, leaving 10 bases between them. This CDR3 spans 13 amino acids. Germline V gene data show CDR1 as LNHNV and CDR2 as YYDKDF (reference sequence). CDR3 protein: CATSRGSMGEQYF. Here the CDR3 DNA reads TGTGCCACCAGCAGAGGCTCAATGGGCGAGCAGTACTTC.